A single sample is the source of the 16 T cell receptor beta chains below, sequenced in a study of blood T cell repertoires in COVID-19. TCRdb's copy holds only in-frame clones and misses some; the assay was immunoSEQ multiplex PCR. The sample holds approximately 220,000 clones, 65% to 90% seen once. The sample consisted of PBMCs or T cells enriched from blood (not recorded which). These receptors came from a woman in her twenties or thirties who had been exposed to COVID-19.

CDR3 amino acids: CASSRESDDSYGYTF. The CDR3, as DNA: TGTGCCAGCTCGCGCGAATCTGATGACAGCTATGGCTACACCTTC. This chain joins TRBV18 and TRBJ1-2, with D maybe TRBD1 (5 bases). The V gene's germline CDR1 is KGHSH and CDR2 LQKENI. Trimming removed 6 bases from V and 4 bases from J, with 18 bases in between. The CDR3 consists of 15 residues.

V usage is TRBV18 and J usage is TRBJ1-2; TRBD1 matches at 8 bases. The germline V gene has CDR1 KGHSH and CDR2 LQKENI. The ends lost 2 bases at V and 6 bases at J; junction bases unmatched: 8. The CDR3 runs to 15 residues. CDR3 nucleotides: TGTGCCAGCTCACCAGGGACAACAGGGGGACATGGCTACACCTTC. Its protein product is CASSPGTTGGHGYTF.

The rearrangement joins TRBV19 to TRBJ1-5, with D tentatively TRBD1 (6 bases). V was pared by 3 bases and J by 4 bases, with 13 bases between. The CDR3 runs 15 residues. Germline values: CDR1 LNHDA, CDR2 SQIVND (reference sequence). The DNA for the CDR3 is TGTGCCAGTAGTATTCTGGACAGCTGGAATCAGCCCCAGCATTTT. Translation: CASSILDSWNQPQHF.

The chain employs TRBV19 and TRBJ2-3, with 12 bases identical to TRBD2. Germline CDR1 and CDR2: LNHDA and SQIVND (reference sequence). Unmatched junction bases numbered 10, after V lost 6 bases and J lost 0 bases. This CDR3 has 18 residues. CDR3: CASSDQASGGASTDTQYF. The CDR3 DNA sequence: TGTGCCAGTAGCGATCAGGCTAGCGGGGGGGCGAGCACAGATACGCAGTATTTT.

The chain links TRBV14 to TRBJ2-3, with TRBD2 matching over 9 bases. V shed 2 bases, J shed 2 bases, and the junction held 5 bases outside the gene matches. This CDR3 has 16 amino acids. The germline CDR1 and CDR2 sequences are SGHDN and FVKESK. The CDR3 region has the DNA TGTGCCAGCAGCCAACCAGCGGGGGGATTCACAGATACGCAGTATTTT. It yields the protein CASSQPAGGFTDTQYF.

The rearrangement uses TRBV7-3 and TRBJ2-1; unclear D gene. The CDR3 loop spans 13 amino acids. Between the trimmed V and J ends, which lost 5 bases and 7 bases, there was a span of 12 bases. The germline V gene encodes CDR1 SGHTA and CDR2 FQGTGA. The DNA of the CDR3 is TGTGCCAGCAGCCCCAGAATGGCAAATGAGCAGTTCTTC. It translates to CASSPRMANEQFF.

This chain's CDR3 is CASSARTGSVYGYTF. The CDR3 region has the DNA TGTGCCAGCAGCGCCCGGACAGGGAGTGTCTATGGCTACACCTTC. V usage is TRBV9 and J usage is TRBJ1-2, with 8 bases lining up with TRBD1. After removal of 3 bases from V and 4 bases from J, the junction contained 8 bases not matched to a gene. The germline gives CDR1 SGDLS, CDR2 YYNGEE. This CDR3 region has 15 residues.

This clone was observed once. The J gene is TRBJ2-5, the V gene TRBV19; the D gene is possibly TRBD2 (6 bases). The germline V and J ends were trimmed by 5 bases and 2 bases, with 12 bases remaining between them. The CDR3 loop spans 14 amino acids. Germline V gene sequence: CDR1 LNHDA, CDR2 SQIVND (reference sequence). CDR3 sequence reads: CASSPPGVQETQYF. The CDR3 bases are TGTGCCAGTAGTCCCCCGGGGGTGCAAGAGACCCAGTACTTC.

This chain joins TRBV19 and TRBJ2-1; 11 bases align to TRBD2. Germline V lookup: CDR1 LNHDA, CDR2 SQIVND (reference sequence). The junction had 3 bases not matched to a gene; V was cut back by 3 bases and J by 5 bases. CDR3 length: 15 residues. CDR3 sequence reads: CASSIVAGGHNEQFF. As DNA, the CDR3 is TGTGCCAGTAGTATCGTAGCGGGGGGGCACAATGAGCAGTTCTTC.

The chain joins TRBV5-6 to TRBJ2-7, with 7 bases matching TRBD1. Germline V gene data show CDR1 as SGHDT and CDR2 as YYEEEE. This CDR3 contains 15 residues. The V gene end was trimmed by 3 bases and the J gene end by 0 bases; junction bases not matched to a gene: 6. Written as DNA, the CDR3 is TGTGCCAGCAGCTCAGCTCAGGGGGACTCCTACGAGCAGTACTTC. Protein: CASSSAQGDSYEQYF.

The chain couples TRBV5-5 to TRBJ2-7; TRBD2 might be the D (5 bases). Trimming removed 1 base from V and 1 base from J, with 15 bases in between. The CDR3 is 16 residues long. Germline lookup yields CDR1 SGHKS and CDR2 YYEKEE (reference sequence). DNA of the CDR3: TGTGCCAGCAGCTTGAGGGTAGCCGAGGGTTCCTACGAGCAGTACTTC. Its protein product is CASSLRVAEGSYEQYF.

The rearrangement uses TRBV11-2 and TRBJ1-1, with D perhaps matching TRBD1 (5 bases). Germline-derived CDR1 and CDR2 are SGHAT and FQNNGV. Between the trimmed V and J ends, which lost 5 bases and 4 bases, there was a span of 11 bases. The length of the CDR3 is 13 residues. CDR3 region: CASSRNGATEAFF. As DNA, the CDR3 is TGTGCCAGCAGCCGAAATGGGGCCACTGAAGCTTTCTTT.

A single count supports this clone. V and J are TRBV9 and TRBJ1-2; tentative D call: TRBD1 (5 bases). CDR1 and CDR2 from the germline V gene are SGDLS and YYNGEE. CDR3 size: 15 residues. V dropped 2 bases and J dropped 4 bases, with 15 bases sitting between them. CDR3 nucleotides: TGTGCCAGCAGCGTCGGGGGGTCTTCGGGCTATGGCTACACCTTC. Its protein is CASSVGGSSGYGYTF. The entire variable domain, with the rest obtained from reference TRBV9 and TRBJ1-2, is as follows: DSGVTQTPKHLITATGQRVTLRCSPRSGDLSVYWYQQSLDQGLQFLIQYYNGEERAKGNILERFSAQQFPDLHSELNLSSLELGDSALYFCASSVGGSSGYGYTFGSGTRLTVV.

The V call is TRBV24-1, the J call TRBJ1-2, with 7 bases identical to TRBD1. CDR3 length: 17 amino acids. Germline CDR1 and CDR2: KGHDR and SFDVKD. Trimming removed 2 bases from V and 5 bases from J; junction bases left unmatched: 13. CDR3 in amino acids: CATSDSNRGGSKYGYTF. CDR3 coding DNA: TGTGCCACCAGTGATTCGAACAGGGGAGGATCGAAGTATGGCTACACCTTC.

V and J are TRBV13 and TRBJ1-2; D not certain. With 5 bases removed from V and 7 bases from J, the gap between germline ends came to 17 bases. The CDR3 runs to 14 residues. Germline lookup yields CDR1 PRHDT and CDR2 FYEKMQ (reference sequence). CDR3 sequence reads: CASSLLQVISGYTF. CDR3 in DNA: TGTGCCAGCAGCCTCCTTCAGGTCATCTCTGGCTACACCTTC.

The chain joins TRBV15 to TRBJ1-2, with no clear D. Per the germline V gene, CDR1 is LNHNV and CDR2 is YYDKDF (reference sequence). Deletions cut 0 bases from V and 9 bases from J, with 14 bases between. The CDR3 totals 14 residues. This CDR3 reads CATSRDGRRGSYTF. Written as DNA, the CDR3 is TGTGCCACCAGCAGAGACGGGAGAAGAGGTAGCTACACCTTC.